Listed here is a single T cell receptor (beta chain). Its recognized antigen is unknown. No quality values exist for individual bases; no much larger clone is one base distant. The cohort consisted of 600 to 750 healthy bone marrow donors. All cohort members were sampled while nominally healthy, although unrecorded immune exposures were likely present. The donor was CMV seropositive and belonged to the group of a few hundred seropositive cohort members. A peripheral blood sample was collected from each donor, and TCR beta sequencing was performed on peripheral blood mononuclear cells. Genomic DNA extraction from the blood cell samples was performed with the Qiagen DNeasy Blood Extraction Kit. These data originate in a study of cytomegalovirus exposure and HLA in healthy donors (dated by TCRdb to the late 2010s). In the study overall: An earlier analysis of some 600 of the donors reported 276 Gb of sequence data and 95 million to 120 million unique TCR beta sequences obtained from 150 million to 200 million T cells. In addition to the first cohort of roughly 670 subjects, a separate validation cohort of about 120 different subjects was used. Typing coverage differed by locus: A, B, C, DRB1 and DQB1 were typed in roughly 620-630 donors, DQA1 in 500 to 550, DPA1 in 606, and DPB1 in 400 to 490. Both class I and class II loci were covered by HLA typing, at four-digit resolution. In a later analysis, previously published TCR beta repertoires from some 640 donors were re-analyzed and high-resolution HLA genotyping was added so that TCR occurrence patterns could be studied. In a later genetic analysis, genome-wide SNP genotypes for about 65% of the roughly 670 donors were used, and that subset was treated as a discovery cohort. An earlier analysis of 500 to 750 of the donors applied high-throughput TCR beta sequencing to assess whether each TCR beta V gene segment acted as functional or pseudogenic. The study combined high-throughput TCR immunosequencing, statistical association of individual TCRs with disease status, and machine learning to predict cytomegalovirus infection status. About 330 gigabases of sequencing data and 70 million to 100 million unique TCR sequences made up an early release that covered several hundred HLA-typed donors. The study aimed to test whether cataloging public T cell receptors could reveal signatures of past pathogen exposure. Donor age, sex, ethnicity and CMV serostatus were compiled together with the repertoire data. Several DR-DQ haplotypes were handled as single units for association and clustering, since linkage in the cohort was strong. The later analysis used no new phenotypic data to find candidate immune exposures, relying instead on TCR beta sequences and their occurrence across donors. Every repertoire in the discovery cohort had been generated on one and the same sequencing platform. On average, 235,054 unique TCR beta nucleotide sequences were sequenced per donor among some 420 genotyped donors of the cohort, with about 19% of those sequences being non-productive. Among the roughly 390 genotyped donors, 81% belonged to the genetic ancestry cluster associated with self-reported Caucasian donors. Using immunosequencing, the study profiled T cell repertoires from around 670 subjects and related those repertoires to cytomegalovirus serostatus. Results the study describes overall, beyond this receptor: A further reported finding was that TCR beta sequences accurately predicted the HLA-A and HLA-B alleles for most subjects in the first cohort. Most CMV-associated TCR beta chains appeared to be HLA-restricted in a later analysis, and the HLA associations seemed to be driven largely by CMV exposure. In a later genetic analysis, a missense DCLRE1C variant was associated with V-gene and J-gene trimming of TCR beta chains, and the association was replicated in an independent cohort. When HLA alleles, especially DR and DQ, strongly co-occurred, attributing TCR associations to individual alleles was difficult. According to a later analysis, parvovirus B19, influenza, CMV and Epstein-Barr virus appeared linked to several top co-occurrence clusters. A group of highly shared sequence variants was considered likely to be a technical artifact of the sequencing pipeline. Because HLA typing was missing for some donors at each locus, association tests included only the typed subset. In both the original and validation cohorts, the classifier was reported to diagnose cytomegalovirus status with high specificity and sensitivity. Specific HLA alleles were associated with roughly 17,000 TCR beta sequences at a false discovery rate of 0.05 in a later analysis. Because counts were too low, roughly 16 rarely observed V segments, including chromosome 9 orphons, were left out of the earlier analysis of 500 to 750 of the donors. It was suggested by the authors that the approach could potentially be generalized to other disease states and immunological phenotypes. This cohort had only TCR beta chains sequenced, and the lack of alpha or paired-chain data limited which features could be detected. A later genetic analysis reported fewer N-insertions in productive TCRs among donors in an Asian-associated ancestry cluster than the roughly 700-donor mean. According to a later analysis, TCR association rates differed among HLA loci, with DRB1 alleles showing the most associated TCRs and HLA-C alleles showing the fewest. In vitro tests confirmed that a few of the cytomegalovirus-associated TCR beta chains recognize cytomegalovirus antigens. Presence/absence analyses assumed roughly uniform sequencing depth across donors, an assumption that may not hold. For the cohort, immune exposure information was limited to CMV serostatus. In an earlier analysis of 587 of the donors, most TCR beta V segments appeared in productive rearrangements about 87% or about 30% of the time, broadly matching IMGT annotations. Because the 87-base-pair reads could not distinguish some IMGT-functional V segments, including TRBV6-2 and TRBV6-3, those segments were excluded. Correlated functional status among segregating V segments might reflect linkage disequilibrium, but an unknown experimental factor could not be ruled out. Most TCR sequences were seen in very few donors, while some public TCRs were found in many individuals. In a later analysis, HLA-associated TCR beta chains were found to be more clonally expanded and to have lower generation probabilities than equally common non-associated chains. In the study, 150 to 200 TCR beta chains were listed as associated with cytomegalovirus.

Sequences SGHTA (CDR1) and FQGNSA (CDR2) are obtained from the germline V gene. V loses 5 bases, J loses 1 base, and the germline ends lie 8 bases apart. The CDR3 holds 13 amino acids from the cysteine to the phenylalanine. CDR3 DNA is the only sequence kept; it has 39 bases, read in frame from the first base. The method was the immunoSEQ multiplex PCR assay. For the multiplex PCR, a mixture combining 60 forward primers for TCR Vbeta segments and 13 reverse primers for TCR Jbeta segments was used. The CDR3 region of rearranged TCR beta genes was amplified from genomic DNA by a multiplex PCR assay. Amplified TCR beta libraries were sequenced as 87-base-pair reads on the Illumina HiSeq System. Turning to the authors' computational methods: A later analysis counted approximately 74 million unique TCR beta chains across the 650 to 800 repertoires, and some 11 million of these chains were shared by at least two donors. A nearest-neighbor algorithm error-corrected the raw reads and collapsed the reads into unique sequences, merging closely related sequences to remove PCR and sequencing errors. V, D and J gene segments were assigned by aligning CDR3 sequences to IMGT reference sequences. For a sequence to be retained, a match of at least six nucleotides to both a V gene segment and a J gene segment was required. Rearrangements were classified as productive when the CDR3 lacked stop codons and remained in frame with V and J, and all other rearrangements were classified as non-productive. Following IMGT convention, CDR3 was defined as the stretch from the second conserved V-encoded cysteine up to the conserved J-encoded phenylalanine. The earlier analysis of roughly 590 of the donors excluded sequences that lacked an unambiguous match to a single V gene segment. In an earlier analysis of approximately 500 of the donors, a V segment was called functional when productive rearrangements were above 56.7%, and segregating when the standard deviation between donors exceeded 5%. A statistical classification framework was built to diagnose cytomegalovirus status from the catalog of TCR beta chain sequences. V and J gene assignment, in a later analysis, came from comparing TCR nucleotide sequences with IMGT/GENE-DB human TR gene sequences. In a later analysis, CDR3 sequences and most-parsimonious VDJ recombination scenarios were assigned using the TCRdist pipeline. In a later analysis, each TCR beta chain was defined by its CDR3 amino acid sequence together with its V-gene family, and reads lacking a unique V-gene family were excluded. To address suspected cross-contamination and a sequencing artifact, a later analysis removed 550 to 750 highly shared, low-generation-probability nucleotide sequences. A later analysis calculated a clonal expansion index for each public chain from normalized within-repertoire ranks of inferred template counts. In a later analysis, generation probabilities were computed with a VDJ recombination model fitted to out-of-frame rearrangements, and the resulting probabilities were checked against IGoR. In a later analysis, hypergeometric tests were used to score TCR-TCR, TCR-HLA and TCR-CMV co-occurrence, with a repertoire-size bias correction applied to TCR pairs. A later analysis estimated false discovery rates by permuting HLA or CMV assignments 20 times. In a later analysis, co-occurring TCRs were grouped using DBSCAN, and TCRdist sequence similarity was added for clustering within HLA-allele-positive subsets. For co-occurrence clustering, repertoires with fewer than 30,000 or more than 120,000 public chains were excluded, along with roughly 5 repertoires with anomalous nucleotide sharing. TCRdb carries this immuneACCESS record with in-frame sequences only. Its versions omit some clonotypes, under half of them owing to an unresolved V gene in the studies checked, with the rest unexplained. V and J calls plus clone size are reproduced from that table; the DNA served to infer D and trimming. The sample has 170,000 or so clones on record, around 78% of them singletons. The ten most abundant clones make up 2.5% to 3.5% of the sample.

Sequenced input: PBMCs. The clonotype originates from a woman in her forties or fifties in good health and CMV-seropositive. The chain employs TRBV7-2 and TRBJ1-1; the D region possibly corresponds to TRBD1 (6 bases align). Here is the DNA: TGTGCCAGCAGCCCACAGGGGAACACTGAAGCTTTCTTT. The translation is CASSPQGNTEAFF.